These 26 T cell receptor beta chains share one sample of origin, sequenced in a study of beta chain features in type 1 diabetes. Isolated RNA was reverse transcribed in full, so expressed TCRB transcripts were sequenced. Profiling relied on immunoSEQ multiplex PCR, and the TCRdb table lists in-frame clones only, not all of them. The sample holds under 400,000 clones, 15% to 20% seen once. Input material: naive CD4+ T cells from blood. The source of these receptors is a young woman in good health.

This clone was counted a few times. V is TRBV7-5 and J is TRBJ2-7; TRBD1 is the table's D call and was not checked against the DNA. TRBV7-5 has pseudogene status. This CDR3 is built from 16 residues. CDR3 protein: CARSLGRTEHLYEQYF. In DNA form, the CDR3 reads TGTGCCAGAAGCTTAGGGAGGACAGAGCACCTCTACGAGCAGTACTTC.

The chain recombines TRBV25-1 with TRBJ1-2; 7 bases are shared with TRBD1. The CDR3 contains 16 residues. CDR1 is MGHDK, CDR2 SYGVNS, per germline. Losses at the gene ends were 6 bases for V and 6 bases for J; bases not matched to a gene: 16. The CDR3 protein is CASRPPLGQGVNGYTF. CDR3 DNA sequence: TGTGCCAGCAGACCCCCCTTGGGGCAGGGGGTTAATGGCTACACCTTC.

CDR3 amino acids: CASSPQGGRDTGELFF. The CDR3 DNA sequence: TGTGCCAGCTCACCCCAGGGTGGCCGCGACACCGGGGAGCTGTTTTTT. The chain links TRBV18 to TRBJ2-2; D might be TRBD1 (5 bases). The CDR3 is made up of 16 amino acids. Germline V gives CDR1 KGHSH, CDR2 LQKENI. Trimming shortened V by 3 bases and J by 3 bases, and 14 bases separated the two germline ends.

The genes are TRBV30 and TRBJ1-3; no clear D gene. Germline V gene data show CDR1 as GTSNPN and CDR2 as SVGIG (reference sequence). V dropped 4 bases and J dropped 4 bases, with 11 bases sitting between them. CDR3 length equals 13 residues. The DNA of the CDR3 is TGTGCCTGGACGAAAGGAGCGGGAAACACCATATATTTT. It codes for CAWTKGAGNTIYF.

This clone was observed a few times. The J gene is TRBJ1-2, the V gene TRBV5-4; TRBD1 matches 7 bases. The V gene's germline CDR1 is SGHNT and CDR2 YYREEE (reference sequence). The CDR3 extends over 13 amino acids. V shed 4 bases, J shed 6 bases, and the junction held 6 bases outside the gene matches. Written as DNA, the CDR3 is TGTGCCAGCAGCGTGGACAGGTCGGATGGCTACACCTTC. Translated: CASSVDRSDGYTF.

The chain employs TRBV11-1 and TRBJ2-7; D gene ambiguous. The CDR3 loop spans 12 amino acids. V was clipped by 4 bases and J by 4 bases, with 8 bases between them. Germline V gene lookup returns CDR1 SGHAT and CDR2 FQDESV (reference sequence). The CDR3 DNA follows: TGTGCCAGCAGCTCCTCCTTTTACGAGCAGTACTTC. This translates into CASSSSFYEQYF.

This clone turned up a few times. The rearrangement uses TRBV25-1 and TRBJ2-7; 7 nucleotides line up with TRBD2. The CDR3 has 15 amino acids. Per germline, CDR1 MGHDK and CDR2 SYGVNS. V was pared by 1 base and J by 3 bases, with 6 bases of the junction left unmatched. CDR3 loop: CASSESRDYFYEQYF. CDR3 in DNA: TGTGCCAGCAGTGAATCGAGGGACTACTTCTACGAGCAGTACTTC.

This chain connects TRBV2 to TRBJ1-5; perhaps TRBD1 as D (5 bases). The CDR3 is 14 amino acids. Germline V gene sequence: CDR1 SNHLY, CDR2 FYNNEI. V was trimmed by 6 bases and J by 0 bases, leaving 9 bases between them. Here the CDR3 DNA reads TGTGCCAGCAGGGGGGGATATAGCAATCAGCCCCAGCATTTT. Amino acid sequence: CASRGGYSNQPQHF.

The CDR3: CASSPGGSQETQYF. As DNA, the CDR3 is TGTGCCAGCAGCCCAGGGGGCTCCCAAGAGACCCAGTACTTC. V usage is TRBV11-3 and J usage is TRBJ2-5, with 8 bases that match TRBD1. Germline values: CDR1 SGHNT, CDR2 YENEEA. This CDR3 region has 14 residues. J gave up 1 base and V 5 bases, and 3 bases lay outside the gene matches.

This chain joins TRBV7-2 and TRBJ2-5; D possibly corresponds to TRBD1 (6 bases). This CDR3 has 16 residues. Trimming pared 3 bases from V and 1 base from J, leaving 15 bases between. Germline CDR1 is SGHTA and CDR2 is FQGNSA. In DNA, the CDR3 is TGTGCCAGCAGCTTGGGTTCGACAGGTTCCCAAGAGACCCAGTACTTC. Translation gives CASSLGSTGSQETQYF. The full variable domain, its missing parts supplied by reference TRBV7-2 and TRBJ2-5, is GAGVSQSPSNKVTEKGKDVELRCDPISGHTALYWYRQSLGQGLEFLIYFQGNSAPDKSGLPSDRFSAERTGGSVSTLTIQRTQQEDSAVYLCASSLGSTGSQETQYFGPGTRLLVL.

This clone was observed a handful of times. V usage is TRBV23-1 and J usage is TRBJ1-2, with D possibly matching TRBD1 (6 bases). TRBV23-1 is labeled an ORF, and its function is uncertain. V was pared by 10 bases and J by 9 bases, with 24 bases between. CDR3 length equals 14 residues. The DNA of the CDR3 is TGCGCCACTGGAGGGGGGAGGGATCGGGATAGCTACACCTTC. Protein: CATGGGRDRDSYTF.

This chain connects TRBV2 to TRBJ2-5, with D perhaps matching TRBD1 (5 bases). Germline CDR1 and CDR2: SNHLY and FYNNEI. V was clipped by 0 bases and J by 5 bases, with 13 bases between them. The CDR3 spans 15 residues. CDR3: CASSEAASSGETQYF. The CDR3 coding sequence is TGTGCCAGCAGTGAAGCGGCCAGCTCAGGGGAGACCCAGTACTTC.

The chain has TRBV5-1 and TRBJ1-4, with D unclear. The CDR3 spans 16 residues. CDR1 is SGHRS, CDR2 YFSETQ, per germline. Trimming pared 4 bases from V and 7 bases from J, leaving 20 bases between. The CDR3 DNA reads as TGCGCCAGCAGCCGAGTCGGGTCTACGGTCGGTGAAAAACTGTTTTTT. Residues: CASSRVGSTVGEKLFF.

This clone showed up just a few times. V and J are TRBV18 and TRBJ2-1, with 7 bases fitting TRBD1. The germline gives CDR1 KGHSH, CDR2 LQKENI. The CDR3 is 14 residues long. V was pared by 4 bases and J by 8 bases, with 8 bases of the junction left unmatched. The CDR3 loop is CASSLSDRDHEQFF. The CDR3, as DNA: TGTGCCAGCTCACTATCCGACAGGGACCATGAGCAGTTCTTC.

This clone has more than one count but fewer than ten. The V and J genes are TRBV11-2 and TRBJ2-7; 8 bases are shared with TRBD1. The junction had 11 bases not matched to a gene; V was cut back by 7 bases and J by 3 bases. Looked up from germline, CDR1 is SGHAT and CDR2 is FQNNGV. The CDR3 runs 15 residues. CDR3 protein: CASTVQGAHSYEQYF. DNA of the CDR3: TGTGCCAGCACTGTCCAGGGGGCGCACAGCTACGAGCAGTACTTC.

This clone was counted a few times. The chain links TRBV7-2 to TRBJ2-4, with 7 nucleotides matching TRBD1. Losses at the gene ends were 5 bases for V and 1 base for J; bases not matched to a gene: 8. CDR1 is SGHTA, CDR2 FQGNSA, per germline. This CDR3 is 16 amino acids long. The CDR3 loop reads CASSPDRVVAKNIQYF. The CDR3 DNA follows: TGTGCCAGCAGCCCCGACAGGGTCGTGGCCAAAAACATTCAGTACTTC.

This clone was seen only a few times. The V and J genes are TRBV18 and TRBJ2-7; D remains ambiguous. The germline V and J ends were trimmed by 3 bases and 5 bases, with 8 bases remaining between them. CDR3 length: 12 residues. Germline V gene sequence: CDR1 KGHSH, CDR2 LQKENI. Here the CDR3 DNA reads TGTGCCAGCTCACCGCGGATCCACGAGCAGTACTTC. Translated, it gives CASSPRIHEQYF.

This clone was counted only a few times. The chain links TRBV29-1 to TRBJ2-5; perhaps TRBD1 as D (5 bases). The CDR3 spans 14 residues. Germline CDR1 SQVTM, CDR2 ANQGSEA. Trimming took 5 bases from V and 3 from J, leaving 16 bases between them. In DNA form, the CDR3 reads TGCAGCGTTAAAAGGGGAACGGCCGAAGAGACCCAGTACTTC. Residues: CSVKRGTAEETQYF. The whole variable domain, remainder taken from reference TRBV29-1 and TRBJ2-5, is SAVISQKPSRDICQRGTSLTIQCQVDSQVTMMFWYRQQPGQSLTLIATANQGSEATYESGFVIDKFPISRPNLTFSTLTVSNMSPEDSSIYLCSVKRGTAEETQYFGPGTRLLVL.

The chain couples TRBV14 to TRBJ2-7, with TRBD2 matching 8 bases. V lost 0 bases and J lost 1; bases outside the gene matches: 8. Germline V gene data show CDR1 as SGHDN and CDR2 as FVKESK. The CDR3 has 17 amino acids. The CDR3 coding sequence is TGTGCCAGCAGCCAAGATGAGCTAGCGGGTTGGTCCTACGAGCAGTACTTC. Its translation is CASSQDELAGWSYEQYF.

The chain carries TRBV5-1 and TRBJ2-1; perhaps TRBD1 as D (6 bases). This CDR3 contains 14 residues. Trimming pared 4 bases from V and 3 bases from J, leaving 11 bases between. In germline, CDR1 is SGHRS, CDR2 YFSETQ. CDR3 in DNA: TGCGCCAGCAGCCCCGGACAGCACTACAATGAGCAGTTCTTC. As protein: CASSPGQHYNEQFF.

The chain is built from TRBV9 and TRBJ2-3; 7 nucleotides match TRBD2. This CDR3 spans 16 amino acids. Unmatched junction bases numbered 5, after V lost 1 base and J lost 0 bases. Germline CDR1 SGDLS, CDR2 YYNGEE. Here the CDR3 reads CASSVSSGLSTDTQYF. The DNA of the CDR3 is TGTGCCAGCAGCGTATCTAGCGGCCTAAGCACAGATACGCAGTATTTT.

This clone occurred a few times. This rearrangement joins TRBV7-2 to TRBJ2-1; TRBD2 aligns across 8 bases. V dropped 7 bases and J dropped 2; count of bases not matched to a gene: 4. CDR3 length: 14 amino acids. Germline V CDR1 and CDR2: SGHTA, FQGNSA. The CDR3 DNA reads as TGTGCCAGCACTGTAGCGGGAACCTACAATGAGCAGTTCTTC. Its protein is CASTVAGTYNEQFF.

V gene TRBV30 combines with J gene TRBJ1-5; D gene ambiguous. V dropped 1 base and J dropped 3 bases, with 10 bases sitting between them. CDR1 and CDR2 (germline): GTSNPN, SVGIG (reference sequence). CDR3 size: 14 residues. The CDR3 DNA follows: TGTGCCTGGAGTGAATTAGCGTCCAATCAGCCCCAGCATTTT. Translated, it gives CAWSELASNQPQHF.

The genes are TRBV5-6 and TRBJ1-2, with TRBD1 matching 11 bases. Germline lookup yields CDR1 SGHDT and CDR2 YYEEEE. Germline trimming cut 2 bases from V and 12 bases from J; bases unmatched to any gene: 6. The CDR3 is made up of 13 amino acids. CDR3 protein: CASSFRDRGSHTF. CDR3 DNA sequence: TGTGCCAGCAGCTTCCGGGACAGGGGGTCCCACACCTTC.

The V gene is TRBV30, the J gene TRBJ2-7; 7 bases align to TRBD1. The CDR3 extends over 13 amino acids. Germline V gene lookup returns CDR1 GTSNPN and CDR2 SVGIG (reference sequence). J gave up 6 bases and V 2 bases, and 7 bases lay outside the gene matches. The chain's CDR3 is CAWSRQGTSEQYF. CDR3 DNA sequence: TGTGCCTGGAGTCGACAGGGAACCAGCGAGCAGTACTTC. Drawing the rest from reference TRBV30 and TRBJ2-7, the complete variable domain is SQTIHQWPATLVQPVGSPLSLECTVEGTSNPNLYWYRQAAGRGLQLLFYSVGIGQISSEVPQNLSASRPQDRQFILSSKKLLLSDSGFYLCAWSRQGTSEQYFGPGTRLTVT.

The chain joins TRBV27 to TRBJ2-5; D gene ambiguous. CDR1 is MNHEY, CDR2 SMNVEV, per germline (reference sequence). V lost 3 bases and J lost 4, with 21 bases in between. CDR3 length equals 17 residues. CDR3 coding DNA: TGTGCCAGCAGTTTTTCTTCGACTCGCGCGATCGGAGAGACCCAGTACTTC. This encodes CASSFSSTRAIGETQYF.